This TCR beta chain is from a study of blood T cell repertoires in COVID-19. Only in-frame clones appear in the TCRdb table, and some are missing; sequencing was by immunoSEQ multiplex PCR. The table has roughly 260,000 clones, 75% to 90% seen once; the top ten hold roughly 3.6%. V gave up 4 bases and J gave up 2 bases; unmatched junction bases: 6. This CDR3 is 15 amino acids long. Per the germline V gene, CDR1 is MGHRA and CDR2 is YSYEKL. Material for sequencing was peripheral blood. This rearrangement joins TRBV4-1 to TRBJ2-3, with 7 nucleotides matching TRBD2. The receptor was derived from a woman aged 40 to 50 with acute or convalescent COVID-19. In DNA, the CDR3 is TGCGCCAGCAGCCGCGGGGGAACGCACACAGATACGCAGTATTTT. The encoded protein is CASSRGGTHTDTQYF.